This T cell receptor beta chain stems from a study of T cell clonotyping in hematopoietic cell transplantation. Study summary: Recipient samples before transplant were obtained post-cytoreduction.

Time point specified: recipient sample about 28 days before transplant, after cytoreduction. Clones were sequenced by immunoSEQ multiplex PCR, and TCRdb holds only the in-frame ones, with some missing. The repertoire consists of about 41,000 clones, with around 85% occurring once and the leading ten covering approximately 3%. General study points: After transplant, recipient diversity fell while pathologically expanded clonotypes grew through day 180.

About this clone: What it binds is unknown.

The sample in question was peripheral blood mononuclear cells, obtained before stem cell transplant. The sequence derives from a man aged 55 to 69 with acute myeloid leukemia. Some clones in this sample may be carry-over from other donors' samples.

CDR3 in DNA: TGTGCCAGCAGTTCCCACCCCCCCGGGACAGGGATCTTCTACGAGCAGTACTTC. Its translation: CASSSHPPGTGIFYEQYF. This rearrangement joins TRBV27 to TRBJ2-7; 9 bases are shared with TRBD1. Trimming removed 4 bases from V and 3 bases from J; junction bases left unmatched: 16. Germline V lookup: CDR1 MNHEY, CDR2 SMNVEV (reference sequence). This CDR3 contains 18 residues.